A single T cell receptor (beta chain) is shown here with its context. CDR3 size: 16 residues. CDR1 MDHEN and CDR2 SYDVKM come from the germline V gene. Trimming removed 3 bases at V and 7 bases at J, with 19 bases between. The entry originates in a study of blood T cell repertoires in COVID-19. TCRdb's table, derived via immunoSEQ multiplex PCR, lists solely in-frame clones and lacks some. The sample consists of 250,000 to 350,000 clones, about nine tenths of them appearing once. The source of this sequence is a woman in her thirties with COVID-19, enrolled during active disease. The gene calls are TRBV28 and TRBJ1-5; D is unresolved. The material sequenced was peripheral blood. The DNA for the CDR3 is TGTGCCAGCAGTTTCCCGATACGGGAACTAGTCCAGCCCCAGCATTTT. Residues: CASSFPIRELVQPQHF.